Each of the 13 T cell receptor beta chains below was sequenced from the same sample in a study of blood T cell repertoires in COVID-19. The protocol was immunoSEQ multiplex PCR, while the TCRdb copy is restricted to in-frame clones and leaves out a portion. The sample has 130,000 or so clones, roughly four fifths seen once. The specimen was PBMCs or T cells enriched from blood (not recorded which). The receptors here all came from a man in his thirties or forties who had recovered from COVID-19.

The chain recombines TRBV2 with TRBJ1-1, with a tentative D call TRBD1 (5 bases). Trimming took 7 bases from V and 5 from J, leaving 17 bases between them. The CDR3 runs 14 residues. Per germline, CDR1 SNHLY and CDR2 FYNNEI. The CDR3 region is CASIPWGGITEAFF. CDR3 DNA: TGTGCCAGCATTCCTTGGGGGGGGATAACTGAAGCTTTCTTT.

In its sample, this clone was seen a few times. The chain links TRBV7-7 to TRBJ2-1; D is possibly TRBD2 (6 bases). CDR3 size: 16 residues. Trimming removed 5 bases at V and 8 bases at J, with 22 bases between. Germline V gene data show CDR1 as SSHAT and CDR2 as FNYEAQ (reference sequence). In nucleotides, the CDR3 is TGTGCCAGCAGCCCCCTCCGAGTGGGAGGCCGGGATGAGCAGTTCTTC. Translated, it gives CASSPLRVGGRDEQFF.

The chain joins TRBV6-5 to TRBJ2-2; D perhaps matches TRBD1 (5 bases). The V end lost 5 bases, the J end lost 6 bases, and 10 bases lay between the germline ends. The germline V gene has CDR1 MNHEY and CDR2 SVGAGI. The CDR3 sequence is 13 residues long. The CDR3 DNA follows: TGTGCCAGCAGTCCCCTCAGGGCCGGGGAGCTGTTTTTT. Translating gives CASSPLRAGELFF.

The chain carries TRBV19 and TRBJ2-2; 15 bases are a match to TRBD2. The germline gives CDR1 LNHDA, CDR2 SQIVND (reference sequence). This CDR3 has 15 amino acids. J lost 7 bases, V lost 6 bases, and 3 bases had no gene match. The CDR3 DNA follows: TGTGCCAGTAGGGGGACTAGCGGGAGGATCGGGGAGCTGTTTTTT. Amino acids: CASRGTSGRIGELFF.

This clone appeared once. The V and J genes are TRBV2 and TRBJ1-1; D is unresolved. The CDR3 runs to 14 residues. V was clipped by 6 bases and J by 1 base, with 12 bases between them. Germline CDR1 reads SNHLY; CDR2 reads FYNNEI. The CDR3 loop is CASSADGGNTEAFF. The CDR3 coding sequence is TGTGCCAGCAGCGCGGACGGAGGGAACACTGAAGCTTTCTTT. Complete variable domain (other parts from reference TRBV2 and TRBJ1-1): EPEVTQTPSHQVTQMGQEVILRCVPISNHLYFYWYRQILGQKVEFLVSFYNNEISEKSEIFDDQFSVERPDGSNFTLKIRSTKLEDSAMYFCASSADGGNTEAFFGQGTRLTVV.

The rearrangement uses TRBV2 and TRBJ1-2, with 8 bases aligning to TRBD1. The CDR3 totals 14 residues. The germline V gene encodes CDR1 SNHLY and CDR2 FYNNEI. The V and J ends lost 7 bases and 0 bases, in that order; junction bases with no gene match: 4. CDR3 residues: CASTWTGTNYGYTF. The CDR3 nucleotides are TGTGCCAGCACCTGGACAGGGACTAACTATGGCTACACCTTC.

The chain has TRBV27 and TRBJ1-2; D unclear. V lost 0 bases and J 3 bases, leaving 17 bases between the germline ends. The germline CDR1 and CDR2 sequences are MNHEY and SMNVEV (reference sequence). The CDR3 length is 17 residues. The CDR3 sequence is CASSLSSFLGSYYGYTF. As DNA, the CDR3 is TGTGCCAGCAGTTTATCATCCTTCTTGGGGAGCTACTATGGCTACACCTTC.

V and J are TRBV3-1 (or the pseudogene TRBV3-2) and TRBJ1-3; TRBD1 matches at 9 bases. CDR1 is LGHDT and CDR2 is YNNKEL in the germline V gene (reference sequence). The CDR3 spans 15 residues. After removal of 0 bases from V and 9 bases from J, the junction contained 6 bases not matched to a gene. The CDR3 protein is CASSQDGGQGGTIYF. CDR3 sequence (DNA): TGTGCCAGCAGCCAAGATGGGGGACAGGGAGGCACCATATATTTT.

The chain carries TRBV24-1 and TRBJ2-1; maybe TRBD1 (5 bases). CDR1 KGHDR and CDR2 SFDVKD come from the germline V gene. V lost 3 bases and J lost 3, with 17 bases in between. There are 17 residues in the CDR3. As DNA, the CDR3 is TGTGCCACCAGTGATGAAGATCAGGGAAAGTTCTACAATGAGCAGTTCTTC. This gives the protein CATSDEDQGKFYNEQFF.

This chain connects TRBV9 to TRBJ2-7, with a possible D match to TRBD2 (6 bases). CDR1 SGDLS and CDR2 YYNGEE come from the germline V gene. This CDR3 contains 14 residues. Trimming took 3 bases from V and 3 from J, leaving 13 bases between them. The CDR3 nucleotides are TGTGCCAGCAGCGCGAGGGACTCATACTACGAGCAGTACTTC. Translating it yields CASSARDSYYEQYF. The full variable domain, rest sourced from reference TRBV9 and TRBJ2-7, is DSGVTQTPKHLITATGQRVTLRCSPRSGDLSVYWYQQSLDQGLQFLIQYYNGEERAKGNILERFSAQQFPDLHSELNLSSLELGDSALYFCASSARDSYYEQYFGPGTRLTVT.

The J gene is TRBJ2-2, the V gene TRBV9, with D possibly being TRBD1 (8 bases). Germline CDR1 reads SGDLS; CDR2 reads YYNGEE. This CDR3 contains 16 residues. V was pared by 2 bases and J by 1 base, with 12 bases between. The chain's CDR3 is CASSVGGTGNTGELFF. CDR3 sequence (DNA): TGTGCCAGCAGCGTGGGAGGGACAGGGAACACCGGGGAGCTGTTTTTT. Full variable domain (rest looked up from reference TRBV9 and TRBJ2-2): DSGVTQTPKHLITATGQRVTLRCSPRSGDLSVYWYQQSLDQGLQFLIQYYNGEERAKGNILERFSAQQFPDLHSELNLSSLELGDSALYFCASSVGGTGNTGELFFGEGSRLTVL.

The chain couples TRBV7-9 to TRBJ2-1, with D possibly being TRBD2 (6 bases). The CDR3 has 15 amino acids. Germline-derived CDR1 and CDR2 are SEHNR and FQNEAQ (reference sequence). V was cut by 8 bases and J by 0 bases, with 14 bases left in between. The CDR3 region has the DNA TGTGCCAGCGGGGCGGGATGGGGCTCCTACAATGAGCAGTTCTTC. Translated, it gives CASGAGWGSYNEQFF.

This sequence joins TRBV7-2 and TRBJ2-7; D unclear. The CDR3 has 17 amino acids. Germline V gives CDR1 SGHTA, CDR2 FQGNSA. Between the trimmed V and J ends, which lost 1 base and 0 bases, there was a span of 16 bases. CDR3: CASSLEEPYPPSYEQYF. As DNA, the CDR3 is TGTGCCAGCAGCTTAGAGGAGCCGTACCCTCCCTCCTACGAGCAGTACTTC.